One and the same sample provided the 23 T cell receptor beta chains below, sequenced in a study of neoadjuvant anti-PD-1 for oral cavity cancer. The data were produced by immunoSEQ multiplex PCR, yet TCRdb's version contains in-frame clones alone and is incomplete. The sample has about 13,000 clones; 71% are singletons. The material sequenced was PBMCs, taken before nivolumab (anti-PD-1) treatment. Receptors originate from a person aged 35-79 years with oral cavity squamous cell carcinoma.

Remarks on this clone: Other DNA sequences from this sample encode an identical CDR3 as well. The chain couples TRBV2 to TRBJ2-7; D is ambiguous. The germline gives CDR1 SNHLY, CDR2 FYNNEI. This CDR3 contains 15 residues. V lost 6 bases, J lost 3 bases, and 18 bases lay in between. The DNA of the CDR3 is TGTGCCAGCAGCGCTAGTTTTTCCCGTCACTACGAGCAGTACTTC. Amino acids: CASSASFSRHYEQYF.

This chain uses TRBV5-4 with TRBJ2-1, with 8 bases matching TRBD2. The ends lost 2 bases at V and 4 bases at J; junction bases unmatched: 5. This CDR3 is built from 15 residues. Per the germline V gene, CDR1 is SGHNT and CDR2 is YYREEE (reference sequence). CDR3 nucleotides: TGTGCCAGCAGCTTTGGCGGGGGGTATTACAATGAGCAGTTCTTC. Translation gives CASSFGGGYYNEQFF.

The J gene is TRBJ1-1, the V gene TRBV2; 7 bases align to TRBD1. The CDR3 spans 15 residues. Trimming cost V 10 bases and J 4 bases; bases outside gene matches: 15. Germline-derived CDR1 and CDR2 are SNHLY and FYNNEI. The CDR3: CATRWWTGRSTEAFF. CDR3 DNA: TGTGCCACCAGGTGGTGGACAGGAAGGTCCACTGAAGCTTTCTTT.

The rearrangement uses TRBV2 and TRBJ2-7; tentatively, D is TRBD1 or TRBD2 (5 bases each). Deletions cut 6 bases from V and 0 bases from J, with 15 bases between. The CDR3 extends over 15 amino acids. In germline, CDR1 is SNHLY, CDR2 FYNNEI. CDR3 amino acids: CASSWGPLVSYEQYF. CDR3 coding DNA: TGTGCCAGCAGCTGGGGACCACTTGTCTCCTACGAGCAGTACTTC.

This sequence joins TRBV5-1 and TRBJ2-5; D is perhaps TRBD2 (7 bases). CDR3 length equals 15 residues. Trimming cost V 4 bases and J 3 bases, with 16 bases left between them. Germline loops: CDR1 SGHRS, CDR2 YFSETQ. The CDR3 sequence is CASSVGGGGKETQYF. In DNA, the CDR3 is TGCGCCAGCAGCGTCGGAGGGGGGGGGAAAGAGACCCAGTACTTC.

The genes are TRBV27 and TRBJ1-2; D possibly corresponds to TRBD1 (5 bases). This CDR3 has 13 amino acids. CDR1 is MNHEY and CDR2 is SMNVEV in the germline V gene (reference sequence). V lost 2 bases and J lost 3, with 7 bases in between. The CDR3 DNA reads TGTGCCAGCAGTTTAGGGGGTCACTATGGCTACACCTTC. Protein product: CASSLGGHYGYTF.

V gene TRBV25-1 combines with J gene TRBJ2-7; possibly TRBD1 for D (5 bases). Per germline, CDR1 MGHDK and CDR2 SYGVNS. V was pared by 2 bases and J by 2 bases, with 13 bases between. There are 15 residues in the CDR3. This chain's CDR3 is CASSERQGNPYEQYF. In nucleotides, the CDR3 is TGTGCCAGCAGTGAAAGGCAGGGTAATCCCTACGAGCAGTACTTC.

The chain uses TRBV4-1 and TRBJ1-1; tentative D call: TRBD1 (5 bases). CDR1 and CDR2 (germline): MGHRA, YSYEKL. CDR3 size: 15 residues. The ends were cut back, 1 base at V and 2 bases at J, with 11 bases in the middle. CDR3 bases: TGCGCCAGCAGCCAAGTGTTGAGGGGTAACACTGAAGCTTTCTTT. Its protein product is CASSQVLRGNTEAFF.

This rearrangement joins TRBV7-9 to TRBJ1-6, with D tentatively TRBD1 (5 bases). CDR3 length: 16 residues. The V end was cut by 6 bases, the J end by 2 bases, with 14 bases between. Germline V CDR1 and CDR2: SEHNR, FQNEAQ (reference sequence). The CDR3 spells CASREFRDPYNSPLHF. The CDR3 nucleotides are TGTGCCAGCAGAGAATTCAGGGATCCCTATAATTCACCCCTCCACTTT.

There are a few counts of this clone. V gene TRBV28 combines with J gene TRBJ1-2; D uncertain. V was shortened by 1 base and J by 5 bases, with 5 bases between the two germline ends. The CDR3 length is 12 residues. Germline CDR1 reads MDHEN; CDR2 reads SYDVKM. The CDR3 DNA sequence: TGTGCCAGCAGTTTATCCCGATATGGCTACACCTTC. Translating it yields CASSLSRYGYTF.

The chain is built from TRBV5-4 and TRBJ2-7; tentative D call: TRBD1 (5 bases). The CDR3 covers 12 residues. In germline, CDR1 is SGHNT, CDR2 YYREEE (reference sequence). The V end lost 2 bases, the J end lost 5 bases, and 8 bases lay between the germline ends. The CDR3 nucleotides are TGTGCCAGCAGCTTAACAGGAAACGAGCAGTACTTC. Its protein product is CASSLTGNEQYF.

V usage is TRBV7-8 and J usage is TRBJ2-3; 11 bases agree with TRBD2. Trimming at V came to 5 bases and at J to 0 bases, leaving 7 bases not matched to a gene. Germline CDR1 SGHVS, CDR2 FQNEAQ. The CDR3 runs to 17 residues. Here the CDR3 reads CASSTTSGAHSTDTQYF. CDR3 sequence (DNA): TGTGCCAGCAGCACGACTAGCGGGGCTCATAGCACAGATACGCAGTATTTT.

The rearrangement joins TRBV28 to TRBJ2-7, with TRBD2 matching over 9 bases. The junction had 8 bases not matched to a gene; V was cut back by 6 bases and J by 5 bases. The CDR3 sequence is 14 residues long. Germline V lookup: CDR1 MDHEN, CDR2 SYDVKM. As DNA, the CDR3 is TGTGCCAGCAGAGCAGCGGGAGGTTTGAACGAGCAGTACTTC. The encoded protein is CASRAAGGLNEQYF.

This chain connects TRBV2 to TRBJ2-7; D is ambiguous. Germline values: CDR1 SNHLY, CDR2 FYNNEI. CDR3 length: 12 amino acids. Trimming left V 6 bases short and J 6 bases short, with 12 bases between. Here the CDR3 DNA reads TGTGCCAGCAGGGAGACACATAGCGAGCAGTACTTC. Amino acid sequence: CASRETHSEQYF.

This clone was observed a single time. DNA for the CDR3: TGTGCCGTTCGTGTAGCGGGAGGGGTGGATACGCAGTATTTT. It is translated as CAVRVAGGVDTQYF. This chain joins TRBV27 and TRBJ2-3, with 11 bases lining up with TRBD2. The CDR3 runs 14 residues. Germline trimming cut 11 bases from V and 6 bases from J; bases unmatched to any gene: 10. Germline V gene lookup returns CDR1 MNHEY and CDR2 SMNVEV (reference sequence).

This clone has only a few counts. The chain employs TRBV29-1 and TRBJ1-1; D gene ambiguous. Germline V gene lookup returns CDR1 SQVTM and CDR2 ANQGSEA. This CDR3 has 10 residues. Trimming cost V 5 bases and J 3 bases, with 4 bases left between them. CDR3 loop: CSVIDTEAFF. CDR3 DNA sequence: TGCAGCGTTATAGACACTGAAGCTTTCTTT.

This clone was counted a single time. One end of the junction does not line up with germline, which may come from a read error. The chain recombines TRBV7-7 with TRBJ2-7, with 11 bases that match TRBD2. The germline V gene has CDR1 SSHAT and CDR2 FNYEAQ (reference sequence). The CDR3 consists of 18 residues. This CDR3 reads CASSQGTSGGSVSYEQYF. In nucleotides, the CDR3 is TGTGCTAGCAGTCAAGGAACTAGCGGGGGTTCCGTCTCCTACGAGCAGTACTTC.

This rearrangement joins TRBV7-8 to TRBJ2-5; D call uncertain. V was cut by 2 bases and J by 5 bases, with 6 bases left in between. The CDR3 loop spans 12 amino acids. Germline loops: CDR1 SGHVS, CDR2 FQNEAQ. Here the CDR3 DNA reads TGTGCCAGCAGCTTAAGGCGCGAGACCCAGTACTTC. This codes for CASSLRRETQYF.

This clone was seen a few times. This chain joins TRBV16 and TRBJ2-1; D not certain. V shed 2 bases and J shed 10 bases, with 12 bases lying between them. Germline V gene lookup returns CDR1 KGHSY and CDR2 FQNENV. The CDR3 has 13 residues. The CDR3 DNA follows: TGTGCCAGCAGCCAAAGAGGCCTGAGAGAGCAGTTCTTC. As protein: CASSQRGLREQFF.

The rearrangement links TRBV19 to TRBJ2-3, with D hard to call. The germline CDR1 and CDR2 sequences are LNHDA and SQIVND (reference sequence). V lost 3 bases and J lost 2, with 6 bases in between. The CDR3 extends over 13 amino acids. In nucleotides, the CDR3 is TGTGCCAGTAGTATGTACGCCACAGATACGCAGTATTTT. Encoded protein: CASSMYATDTQYF.

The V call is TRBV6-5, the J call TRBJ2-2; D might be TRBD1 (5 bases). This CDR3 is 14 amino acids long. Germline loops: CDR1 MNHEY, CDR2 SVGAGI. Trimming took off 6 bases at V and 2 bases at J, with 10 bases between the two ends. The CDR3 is CASRTTVNTGELFF. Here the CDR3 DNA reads TGTGCCAGCAGGACGACAGTTAACACCGGGGAGCTGTTTTTT.

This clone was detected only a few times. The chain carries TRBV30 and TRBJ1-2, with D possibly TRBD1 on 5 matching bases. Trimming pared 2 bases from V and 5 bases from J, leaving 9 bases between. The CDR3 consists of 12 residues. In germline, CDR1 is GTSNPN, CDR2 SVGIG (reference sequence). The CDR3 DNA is TGTGCCTGGAGTATGAGGGGTTATGGCTACACCTTC. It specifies CAWSMRGYGYTF.

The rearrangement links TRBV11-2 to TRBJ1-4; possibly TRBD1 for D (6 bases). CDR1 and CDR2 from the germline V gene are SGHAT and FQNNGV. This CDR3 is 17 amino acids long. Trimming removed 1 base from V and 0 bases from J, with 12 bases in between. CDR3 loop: CASSLVLGAATNEKLFF. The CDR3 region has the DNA TGTGCCAGCAGCTTAGTACTGGGGGCGGCAACTAATGAAAAACTGTTTTTT.